Presented here are 8 T cell receptor beta chains from one specimen sequenced in a study of blood T cell repertoires in COVID-19. Some clones are missing from TCRdb's copy, which holds only in-frame ones; the method was immunoSEQ multiplex PCR. The sample holds around 300,000 clones, approximately 85% seen once. The material sequenced was peripheral blood. Receptors originate from a woman aged 70-85 years with acute or convalescent COVID-19.

This chain connects TRBV15 to TRBJ2-3; TRBD2 matches at 13 bases. Germline assignment: CDR1 LNHNV and CDR2 YYDKDF (reference sequence). The junction had 6 bases not matched to a gene; V was cut back by 0 bases and J by 6 bases. This CDR3 contains 17 residues. This CDR3 reads CATSRETSGGAGDTQYF. CDR3 nucleotides: TGTGCCACCAGCAGAGAAACTAGCGGGGGGGCCGGGGATACGCAGTATTTT.

DNA of the CDR3: TGCGCCAGCAGCCCCTTCGGCGGGGAAGAGACCCAGTACTTC. Translation: CASSPFGGEETQYF. V usage is TRBV5-1 and J usage is TRBJ2-5, with D maybe TRBD2 (6 bases). V lost 4 bases, J lost 3 bases, and 13 bases lay in between. Germline CDR1 SGHRS, CDR2 YFSETQ. The CDR3 runs 14 residues.

The rearrangement joins TRBV7-9 to TRBJ1-1; 9 nucleotides match TRBD1. The CDR3 contains 13 residues. The V gene's germline CDR1 is SEHNR and CDR2 FQNEAQ (reference sequence). Trimming cost V 3 bases and J 6 bases; bases outside gene matches: 2. The CDR3, as DNA: TGTGCCAGCAGCTTTGGGGACAGGGCTGAAGCTTTCTTT. Translation gives CASSFGDRAEAFF.

This rearrangement joins TRBV6-6 to TRBJ1-1; no clear D gene. Trimming took 2 bases from V and 8 from J, leaving 6 bases between them. From germline, CDR1 is MNHNY and CDR2 SVGAGI (reference sequence). The length of the CDR3 is 11 residues. CDR3: CASSYRGEAFF. The CDR3 DNA reads TGTGCCAGCAGTTACCGAGGGGAAGCTTTCTTT.

The gene calls are TRBV5-5 and TRBJ1-6; the match to TRBD1 covers 7 bases. There are 18 residues in the CDR3. CDR1 and CDR2 (germline): SGHKS, YYEKEE (reference sequence). V was pared by 1 base and J by 0 bases, with 7 bases of the junction left unmatched. The CDR3 sequence: CASSLLLPGGSYNSPLHF. CDR3 DNA: TGTGCCAGCAGCTTGTTACTTCCAGGGGGCTCCTATAATTCACCCCTCCACTTT.

This chain links TRBV5-5 with TRBJ2-3, with D possibly matching TRBD2 (5 bases). The germline gives CDR1 SGHKS, CDR2 YYEKEE (reference sequence). The V end lost 4 bases, the J end lost 1 base, and 13 bases lay between the germline ends. The length of the CDR3 is 15 residues. The CDR3 DNA reads as TGTGCCAGCAGCGGAGGTGGAGCACGCACAGATACGCAGTATTTT. Protein: CASSGGGARTDTQYF. The entire variable domain, with the rest obtained from reference TRBV5-5 and TRBJ2-3, is as follows: DAGVTQSPTHLIKTRGQQVTLRCSPISGHKSVSWYQQVLGQGPQFIFQYYEKEERGRGNFPDRFSARQFPNYSSELNVNALLLGDSALYLCASSGGGARTDTQYFGPGTRLTVL.

The V gene is TRBV6-6, the J gene TRBJ1-2; 7 nucleotides line up with TRBD1. With V trimmed by 6 bases and J by 2 bases, 6 bases remained unmatched. From germline, CDR1 is MNHNY and CDR2 SVGAGI (reference sequence). CDR3 length: 14 residues. The CDR3 DNA reads as TGTGCCAGCAGCAGACAGGGTTTCAACTATGGCTACACCTTC. It codes for CASSRQGFNYGYTF.

This clone was seen only once. The rearrangement joins TRBV7-2 to TRBJ2-1; 10 bases line up with TRBD2. The CDR3 runs to 15 residues. Per the germline V gene, CDR1 is SGHTA and CDR2 is FQGNSA. V shed 5 bases, J shed 5 bases, and the junction held 6 bases outside the gene matches. The CDR3 region is CASSLSGGFDNEQFF. Written as DNA, the CDR3 is TGTGCCAGCAGCCTTAGCGGGGGGTTTGACAATGAGCAGTTCTTC.